Included here is one TCR beta chain sequence, with context. This could be a read error, since a much larger clone is one nucleotide away. Isolated RNA was reverse transcribed in full, so expressed TCRB transcripts were sequenced. Profiling relied on immunoSEQ multiplex PCR, and the TCRdb table lists in-frame clones only, not all of them. Of hundreds of thousands of clones in the sample, around 15% were seen once. This sample is part of a study of beta chain features in type 1 diabetes. This CDR3 has 12 amino acids. Germline V gene sequence: CDR1 SGHNT, CDR2 YYREEE (reference sequence). Trimming cost V 5 bases and J 2 bases, with 8 bases left between them.

The sample taken for sequencing was naive CD4+ T cells from blood. The sequence derives from a man in his late teens or twenties in good health. V and J are TRBV5-4 and TRBJ2-7, with no clear D. The CDR3 DNA sequence: TGTGCCAGCAGGGACGGAGCCTACGAGCAGTACTTC. Protein: CASRDGAYEQYF.